This T cell receptor beta chain was sequenced in a study of blood T cell repertoires in COVID-19. In the study overall: From the United States, Italy and Spain came samples of acute and convalescent COVID-19.

CDR1 is LNHDA and CDR2 is SQIVND in the germline V gene (reference sequence). V was clipped by 5 bases and J by 6 bases, with 11 bases between them. The CDR3 contains 12 residues. Authors' data handling: The assay estimated nucleated cells by amplifying reference gene primers. Libraries were prepared by immunoSEQ multiplex PCR; TCRdb keeps only in-frame clonotypes and omits some of them. That table gives V, J and clone size, and the DNA gave D and trimming. Here the sample spans approximately 300,000 clones, roughly 85% being singletons. The age range of participants was about 18 to 90 years, with residence in fewer than 25 US areas. Participant reports of clinical history set cohort assignment.

Sequenced: PBMCs or T cells enriched from blood (not recorded which). The sequence came from a woman aged 25 to 45 who had been exposed to COVID-19. The chain uses TRBV19 and TRBJ2-7; the D gene is possibly TRBD2 (5 bases). CDR3 nucleotide sequence: TGTGCCAGTAGTTCCGGACTCCGCGAGCAGTACTTC. It yields the protein CASSSGLREQYF.